This T cell receptor (beta chain) was profiled in a study of CD8+ T cells in alopecia areata. This sample's treatment: oral pan-JAK inhibitor, 5-10 mg twice daily. Sequencing used cDNA as its template, made by extracting RNA and reverse transcribing it. Using immunoSEQ multiplex PCR, the repertoire was profiled, and TCRdb retains in-frame clones only, with some absent. The data contain about 180,000 clones, about 53% of them singletons. The junction had 8 bases not matched to a gene; V was cut back by 5 bases and J by 8 bases. Per the germline V gene, CDR1 is SGHVS and CDR2 is FNYEAQ. CDR3 size: 14 residues.

The sequences come from CD8+ T cells sorted from blood, collected at week 24, from a patient treated with tofacitinib. This clonotype was sampled from a human donor with alopecia areata. The V and J genes are TRBV7-6 and TRBJ2-1, with 8 bases that match TRBD1. The CDR3 reads CASSPRTGIHEQFF. In DNA form, the CDR3 reads TGTGCCAGCAGCCCTAGGACAGGGATACATGAGCAGTTCTTC. Full variable domain (rest looked up from reference TRBV7-6 and TRBJ2-1): GAGVSQSPRYKVTKRGQDVALRCDPISGHVSLYWYRQALGQGPEFLTYFNYEAQQDKSGLPNDRFSAERPEGSISTLTIQRTEQRDSAMYRCASSPRTGIHEQFFGPGTRLTVL.